The 20 T cell receptor beta chains listed next were all sequenced from one sample in a study of cytomegalovirus exposure and HLA in healthy donors. Assay used: immunoSEQ multiplex PCR; TCRdb lists only in-frame clones, some missing. This sample carries fewer than 400,000 clones, 86% of them seen once, and the ten largest clones take 0.75% to 0.85%. Sequenced sample: PBMCs. The source of these receptors is a woman aged 18-30 years in good health and CMV-seronegative.

The chain joins TRBV27 to TRBJ2-5; TRBD1 aligns across 7 bases. The germline CDR1 and CDR2 sequences are MNHEY and SMNVEV (reference sequence). V dropped 4 bases and J dropped 6; count of bases not matched to a gene: 8. This CDR3 has 14 residues. The CDR3 DNA follows: TGTGCCAGCAGTTCACAGGGGCCTGGAAAGACCCAGTACTTC. It specifies CASSSQGPGKTQYF.

V and J are TRBV4-3 and TRBJ1-1; D perhaps matches TRBD1 (5 bases). CDR1 is LGHNA, CDR2 YSLEER, per germline. V lost 0 bases and J 5 bases, leaving 16 bases between the germline ends. This CDR3 has 16 residues. The CDR3 coding sequence is TGCGCCAGCAGCCAAGACAGGGACTCCCGAGGGACTGAAGCTTTCTTT. Translation gives CASSQDRDSRGTEAFF.

This chain joins TRBV15 and TRBJ1-1; 7 bases are a match to TRBD1. From germline, CDR1 is LNHNV and CDR2 YYDKDF (reference sequence). The V segment lost 0 bases and the J segment 4 bases; nucleotides outside the gene matches: 2. The CDR3 runs 14 residues. The CDR3 reads CATSRDSGGTEAFF. The CDR3 bases are TGTGCCACCAGCAGAGATTCAGGGGGCACTGAAGCTTTCTTT. The full variable domain, in which reference TRBV15 and TRBJ1-1 provide the parts outside the CDR3, is DAMVIQNPRYQVTQFGKPVTLSCSQTLNHNVMYWYQQKSSQAPKLLFHYYDKDFNNEADTPDNFQSRRPNTSFCFLDIRSPGLGDTAMYLCATSRDSGGTEAFFGQGTRLTVV.

This clone was found once. This chain connects TRBV18 to TRBJ2-1, with 9 bases fitting TRBD2. This CDR3 is built from 15 residues. Trimming cost V 3 bases and J 8 bases; bases outside gene matches: 8. Germline V lookup: CDR1 KGHSH, CDR2 LQKENI. CDR3 in amino acids: CASSPPGLASDEQFF. CDR3 coding DNA: TGTGCCAGCTCACCTCCGGGACTAGCTAGCGATGAGCAGTTCTTC.

The CDR3 sequence: CASRGTAQETQYF. DNA of the CDR3: TGTGCCAGCAGAGGGACAGCGCAAGAGACCCAGTACTTC. The J gene is TRBJ2-5, the V gene TRBV6-5, with TRBD1 matching over 7 bases. From germline, CDR1 is MNHEY and CDR2 SVGAGI. This CDR3 comprises 13 residues. With V trimmed by 6 bases and J by 2 bases, 3 bases remained unmatched.

This clone occurred a few times. The genes are TRBV29-1 and TRBJ2-7; possibly TRBD1 for D (6 bases). Germline CDR1 reads SQVTM; CDR2 reads ANQGSEA. Trimming took 7 bases from V and 10 from J, leaving 23 bases between them. The CDR3 runs to 13 residues. DNA for the CDR3: TGCAGCGCCCTCCGGGACACCCCCGGCGAACAGTACTTC. Translated, it gives CSALRDTPGEQYF.

The chain joins TRBV5-1 to TRBJ2-3; 8 nucleotides align to TRBD2. The CDR3 covers 14 residues. The J segment lost 4 bases and the V segment lost 4 bases, leaving 5 bases of the junction unmatched. CDR1 and CDR2 (germline): SGHRS, YFSETQ. DNA of the CDR3: TGCGCCAGCAGCATGGGACTAGACTCAGATACGCAGTATTTT. Translated, it gives CASSMGLDSDTQYF.

This chain uses TRBV7-9 with TRBJ2-5; TRBD1 matches at 9 bases. CDR3 size: 15 residues. V dropped 3 bases and J dropped 4; count of bases not matched to a gene: 6. The germline CDR1 and CDR2 sequences are SEHNR and FQNEAQ (reference sequence). CDR3 sequence reads: CASSFGQGFGETQYF. CDR3 nucleotides: TGTGCCAGCAGCTTCGGACAGGGGTTTGGAGAGACCCAGTACTTC.

V and J are TRBV2 and TRBJ2-2; D is undetermined. With 8 bases removed from V and 1 base from J, the gap between germline ends came to 5 bases. This CDR3 has 12 residues. The germline V gene has CDR1 SNHLY and CDR2 FYNNEI. CDR3 sequence reads: CASLWNTGELFF. In nucleotides, the CDR3 is TGTGCCAGCTTATGGAACACCGGGGAGCTGTTTTTT.

The V call is TRBV7-2, the J call TRBJ1-1, with TRBD1 matching 8 bases. This CDR3 is 14 amino acids long. Trimming took 5 bases from V and 4 from J; bases not matched to a gene: 6. Germline assignment: CDR1 SGHTA and CDR2 FQGNSA. This CDR3 is CASSKRTGSTEAFF. The CDR3 DNA follows: TGTGCCAGCAGCAAACGGACAGGGAGCACTGAAGCTTTCTTT.

The rearrangement uses TRBV7-9 and TRBJ2-6, with a possible D match to TRBD1 (6 bases). This CDR3 is 17 amino acids long. The V end lost 5 bases, the J end lost 2 bases, and 16 bases lay between the germline ends. Germline CDR1 SEHNR, CDR2 FQNEAQ (reference sequence). The CDR3 DNA reads as TGTGCCAGCAGCGGAACCTCAGGGGTTGCTGGGGCCAACGTCCTGACTTTC. Protein sequence: CASSGTSGVAGANVLTF.

This sequence joins TRBV6-1 and TRBJ2-7; 9 nucleotides agree with TRBD2. Trimming removed 1 base from V and 4 bases from J; junction bases left unmatched: 5. The germline V gene has CDR1 MNHNS and CDR2 SASEGT. The CDR3 is made up of 15 amino acids. The CDR3 reads CASSEGPSGAYEQYF. The CDR3 region has the DNA TGTGCCAGCAGTGAAGGCCCTAGCGGGGCTTACGAGCAGTACTTC.

In this sample, this clone turned up a few times. The rearrangement joins TRBV2 to TRBJ2-7, with 7 bases matching TRBD1. V lost 4 bases to trimming and J lost 9 bases; unmatched junction nucleotides: 3. Germline V CDR1 and CDR2: SNHLY, FYNNEI. This CDR3 has 11 residues. The CDR3 DNA reads as TGTGCCAGCAGTGCGACAGGGCGGCAGTACTTC. The encoded protein is CASSATGRQYF.

The rearrangement uses TRBV6-1 and TRBJ2-7, with 11 bases aligning to TRBD2. The CDR3 is 16 residues long. V lost 4 bases, J lost 2 bases, and 7 bases stayed unmatched. The V gene's germline CDR1 is MNHNS and CDR2 SASEGT. The CDR3 region has the DNA TGTGCCAGCAGTGGAACGGGACTAGCGGAGGCCTACGAGCAGTACTTC. Translating gives CASSGTGLAEAYEQYF.

The V call is TRBV6-5, the J call TRBJ2-3; unclear D gene. V was pared by 2 bases and J by 1 base, with 7 bases between. The CDR3 runs to 14 residues. In germline, CDR1 is MNHEY, CDR2 SVGAGI. The CDR3 DNA is TGTGCCAGCAGTTACCCAGAGGGCACAGATACGCAGTATTTT. Translated: CASSYPEGTDTQYF.

DNA of the CDR3: TGCAGCGTTGCAGGGGCCATTTACACTGAAGCTTTCTTT. It codes for CSVAGAIYTEAFF. The chain employs TRBV29-1 and TRBJ1-1; TRBD1 might be the D (6 bases). Germline CDR1 is SQVTM and CDR2 is ANQGSEA. The CDR3 is 13 residues long. Trimming cost V 4 bases and J 3 bases, with 12 bases left between them.

The chain joins TRBV6-5 to TRBJ2-5; D gene uncertain. Germline V gives CDR1 MNHEY, CDR2 SVGAGI. The CDR3 has 15 residues. V shed 2 bases and J shed 5 bases, with 15 bases lying between them. CDR3 sequence: CASSYRQRAFETQYF. DNA for the CDR3: TGTGCCAGCAGTTACCGCCAGCGAGCCTTTGAGACCCAGTACTTC.

The CDR3 region has the DNA TGTGCCAGCAGTGAGGAAACGGGAAACACAGATACGCAGTATTTT. Protein product: CASSEETGNTDTQYF. This chain joins TRBV6-1 and TRBJ2-3, with a tentative D call TRBD2 (5 bases). The V gene's germline CDR1 is MNHNS and CDR2 SASEGT. Trimming took 3 bases from V and 2 from J, leaving 12 bases between them. The CDR3 consists of 15 residues.

The rearrangement uses TRBV11-2 and TRBJ2-7, with D possibly TRBD1 on 6 matching bases. The germline gives CDR1 SGHAT, CDR2 FQNNGV. V was clipped by 5 bases and J by 0 bases, with 14 bases between them. This CDR3 is 15 amino acids long. The CDR3 protein is CASSQGMGNSYEQYF. The CDR3 nucleotides read TGTGCCAGCAGCCAGGGGATGGGGAACTCCTACGAGCAGTACTTC.

This clone appeared once. The chain is built from TRBV29-1 and TRBJ2-1; weak D call: TRBD1 (5 bases). Trimming cost V 6 bases and J 7 bases, with 16 bases left between them. The germline V gene encodes CDR1 SQVTM and CDR2 ANQGSEA. The CDR3 covers 13 residues. In DNA form, the CDR3 reads TGCAGCGTCCACAGGATGGGCAGAAATGAGCAGTTCTTC. It translates to CSVHRMGRNEQFF.